Sequencing of this TCR beta chain was carried out in a study of T cells after yellow fever vaccination. Study-wide context: Fractions with few cells were prepared using SMART-Seq v4 Ultra Low Input. Study outcomes and limitations: Abundant contaminating clonotypes from the bulk population could appear in FACS-sorted repertoires.

This clonotype showed up many times. Its antigen is as yet unknown. The CDR3 loop spans 16 amino acids. After removal of 5 bases from V and 4 bases from J, the junction contained 13 bases not matched to a gene. The study made its TCR cDNA through 5'RACE template switching. That step introduced a universal primer site along with UMIs. TCRdb re-called the 5' RACE reads through MiXCR, storing one row per CDR3 protein. The table has hundreds of thousands of distinct CDR3 sequences, less than 9.5% seen once. The chain is built from TRBV12-3 or TRBV12-4 and TRBJ2-5; 7 positions match TRBD2. The receptor comes from a man younger than 35 who received the YFV17D yellow fever vaccine. The source was PBMCs, collected roughly seven weeks after the first yellow fever vaccination. CDR3 coding DNA: TGTGCCAGCAGTCCCGCGGGGATGCGGGGGAGAGAGACCCAGTACTTC. Protein sequence: CASSPAGMRGRETQYF.